What follows are 21 T cell receptor beta chains derived from one specimen sequenced in a study of cytomegalovirus exposure and HLA in healthy donors. Researchers ran the PCR with 60 Vbeta and 13 Jbeta primers. Some clones are missing from TCRdb's copy, which holds only in-frame ones; the method was immunoSEQ multiplex PCR. The repertoire holds some 110,000 clones, with about 9.5% as singletons. The specimen sequenced was PBMCs. Receptor source: a man in his forties or fifties in good health and CMV-seropositive.

The chain employs TRBV11-2 and TRBJ1-2, with D tentatively TRBD1 (6 bases). The CDR3 runs to 13 residues. Trimming left V 5 bases short and J 3 bases short, with 10 bases between. The germline CDR1 and CDR2 sequences are SGHAT and FQNNGV. The CDR3 region has the DNA TGTGCCAGCAGCCGGACAGATCACTATGGCTACACCTTC. It codes for CASSRTDHYGYTF.

This clone was seen a handful of times. The V call is TRBV13, the J call TRBJ2-2; 10 positions agree with TRBD2. J lost 5 bases, V lost 4 bases, and 10 bases had no gene match. This CDR3 has 17 residues. Germline V CDR1 and CDR2: PRHDT, FYEKMQ (reference sequence). The CDR3 bases are TGTGCCAGCAGCTCCGCCCTACTAGCGGGAAGGACCGGGGAGCTGTTTTTT. This translates into CASSSALLAGRTGELFF. The variable domain in full, completed from reference TRBV13 and TRBJ2-2, reads AAGVIQSPRHLIKEKRETATLKCYPIPRHDTVYWYQQGPGQDPQFLISFYEKMQSDKGSIPDRFSAQQFSDYHSELNMSSLELGDSALYFCASSSALLAGRTGELFFGEGSRLTVL.

The V call is TRBV29-1, the J call TRBJ2-3; 8 bases agree with TRBD1. The CDR3 is made up of 13 amino acids. Germline CDR1 is SQVTM and CDR2 is ANQGSEA. V dropped 7 bases and J dropped 6; count of bases not matched to a gene: 9. CDR3 sequence: CSAGTGRGDTQYF. CDR3 sequence (DNA): TGCAGCGCTGGGACAGGACGGGGCGATACGCAGTATTTT.

This clone occurred a few times. V is TRBV28 and J is TRBJ2-5, with D possibly being TRBD1 (6 bases). The germline V gene encodes CDR1 MDHEN and CDR2 SYDVKM. The V and J ends lost 2 bases and 5 bases respectively, with 18 bases between them. There are 16 residues in the CDR3. CDR3 sequence reads: CASSLMGAVSGETQYF. DNA of the CDR3: TGTGCCAGCAGTTTAATGGGGGCCGTCTCAGGGGAGACCCAGTACTTC.

CDR3: CSVEGDGYGYTF. The DNA for the CDR3 is TGCAGCGTGGAGGGCGACGGCTATGGCTACACCTTC. This chain uses TRBV29-1 with TRBJ1-2; D is uncertain. Trimming took 6 bases from V and 4 from J, leaving 12 bases between them. The germline gives CDR1 SQVTM, CDR2 ANQGSEA. The CDR3 sequence is 12 residues long.

This clone was detected a few times. The chain uses TRBV28 and TRBJ2-7, with unresolved D. Germline CDR1 and CDR2: MDHEN and SYDVKM. V lost 3 bases and J 6 bases, leaving 12 bases between the germline ends. The CDR3 length is 13 residues. The CDR3 loop is CASSLNYPSEQYF. The CDR3 nucleotides are TGTGCCAGCAGTTTGAACTATCCTTCCGAGCAGTACTTC.

In its sample, this clone was seen a few times. The chain joins TRBV5-6 to TRBJ2-7, with 10 bases fitting TRBD1. The CDR3 sequence is 14 residues long. In germline, CDR1 is SGHDT, CDR2 YYEEEE. V lost 0 bases and J lost 4; bases outside the gene matches: 1. This chain's CDR3 is CASSLGTGGYEQYF. The DNA for the CDR3 is TGTGCCAGCAGCTTGGGGACAGGGGGATACGAGCAGTACTTC.

This clone was observed a handful of times. This chain uses TRBV11-3 with TRBJ2-7; TRBD2 might be the D (6 bases). Germline V gives CDR1 SGHNT, CDR2 YENEEA. The V and J ends lost 3 bases and 2 bases respectively, with 8 bases between them. The CDR3 runs 13 residues. The CDR3 sequence is CASSLGGPYEQYF. The CDR3 region has the DNA TGTGCCAGCAGCTTGGGGGGTCCCTACGAGCAGTACTTC.

V is TRBV6-1 and J is TRBJ2-1; 11 bases agree with TRBD2. The CDR3 is 16 residues long. V lost 4 bases to trimming and J lost 4 bases; unmatched junction nucleotides: 6. CDR1 is MNHNS, CDR2 SASEGT, per germline. This CDR3 reads CASSGPGLAAYNEQFF. DNA for the CDR3: TGTGCCAGCAGTGGACCGGGACTAGCGGCTTACAATGAGCAGTTCTTC.

This sequence joins TRBV7-3 and TRBJ1-3, with TRBD1 matching over 9 bases. V was pared by 6 bases and J by 4 bases, with 7 bases of the junction left unmatched. The CDR3 consists of 15 residues. Germline CDR1 is SGHTA and CDR2 is FQGTGA. CDR3 loop: CASSNPGQGGNTIYF. Written as DNA, the CDR3 is TGTGCCAGCAGTAATCCGGGACAGGGAGGAAACACCATATATTTT.

V is TRBV4-2 and J is TRBJ2-7; 9 bases map to TRBD1. After removal of 0 bases from V and 2 bases from J, the junction contained 11 bases not matched to a gene. Germline assignment: CDR1 LGHNA and CDR2 YNFKEQ. The CDR3 is 18 residues long. CDR3: CASSQEHPGQGFPYEQYF. The DNA for the CDR3 is TGTGCCAGCAGCCAAGAACACCCCGGACAGGGGTTCCCCTACGAGCAGTACTTC.

The CDR3, as DNA: TGTGCCACCAACATTCTGAACACTGAAGCTTTCTTT. Protein: CATNILNTEAFF. This chain links TRBV2 with TRBJ1-1; D gene unclear. V was pared by 10 bases and J by 0 bases, with 9 bases between. This CDR3 comprises 12 residues. Germline V gene lookup returns CDR1 SNHLY and CDR2 FYNNEI.

This clone turned up a few times. The chain joins TRBV15 to TRBJ1-5, with 8 positions matching TRBD1. This CDR3 is built from 15 residues. The germline CDR1 and CDR2 sequences are LNHNV and YYDKDF (reference sequence). V lost 5 bases, J lost 1 base, and 4 bases stayed unmatched. For the CDR3, the DNA is TGTGCCACCAGCGAGGACAGGGCGAGCAATCAGCCCCAGCATTTT. Translating gives CATSEDRASNQPQHF.

CDR3: CSVRLAGKSAGELFF. CDR3 nucleotide sequence: TGCAGCGTTAGGCTAGCGGGGAAATCTGCCGGGGAGCTGTTTTTT. V is TRBV29-1 and J is TRBJ2-2; TRBD2 matches 9 bases. V was clipped by 5 bases and J by 6 bases; unmatched bases: 10. The length of the CDR3 is 15 residues. Germline lookup yields CDR1 SQVTM and CDR2 ANQGSEA.

As DNA, the CDR3 is TGTGCCAGCAGTTTAGGGGCGGGAGGCACAGATACGCAGTATTTT. This gives the protein CASSLGAGGTDTQYF. The V call is TRBV28, the J call TRBJ2-3; TRBD2 matches 7 bases. CDR3 length equals 15 residues. Per germline, CDR1 MDHEN and CDR2 SYDVKM. The V and J ends lost 2 bases and 1 base, in that order; junction bases with no gene match: 3. Drawing the rest from reference TRBV28 and TRBJ2-3, the complete variable domain is DVKVTQSSRYLVKRTGEKVFLECVQDMDHENMFWYRQDPGLGLRLIYFSYDVKMKEKGDIPEGYSVSREKKERFSLILESASTNQTSMYLCASSLGAGGTDTQYFGPGTRLTVL.

The rearrangement links TRBV7-9 to TRBJ1-1; D is perhaps TRBD1 (6 bases). Deletions cut 5 bases from V and 3 bases from J, with 13 bases between. Germline V gene lookup returns CDR1 SEHNR and CDR2 FQNEAQ (reference sequence). The CDR3 contains 14 residues. The CDR3 coding sequence is TGTGCCAGCAGCGAGGCAGGGGACGACACTGAAGCTTTCTTT. This gives the protein CASSEAGDDTEAFF. Filled out from reference TRBV7-9 and TRBJ1-1, the complete variable domain reads DTGVSQNPRHKITKRGQNVTFRCDPISEHNRLYWYRQTLGQGPEFLTYFQNEAQLEKSRLLSDRFSAERPKGSFSTLEIQRTEQGDSAMYLCASSEAGDDTEAFFGQGTRLTVV.

The genes are TRBV6-6 and TRBJ1-2; TRBD1 matches at 10 bases. The CDR3 has 13 amino acids. The germline gives CDR1 MNHNY, CDR2 SVGAGI (reference sequence). Germline trimming cut 0 bases from V and 8 bases from J; bases unmatched to any gene: 0. This chain's CDR3 is CASSYSGQGGYTF. CDR3 DNA: TGTGCCAGCAGTTACTCGGGACAGGGGGGCTACACCTTC.

The chain has TRBV15 and TRBJ1-2, with D perhaps matching TRBD1 (6 bases). V was clipped by 9 bases and J by 5 bases, with 22 bases between them. CDR3 length: 15 amino acids. Germline lookup yields CDR1 LNHNV and CDR2 YYDKDF (reference sequence). CDR3 protein: CATAGVGARWYGYTF. CDR3 DNA sequence: TGTGCCACAGCTGGGGTGGGGGCGCGTTGGTATGGCTACACCTTC.

CDR3 coding DNA: TGTGCCAGCAGTGAAGGGCTGTTAACCTACGAGCAGTACTTC. Translated, it gives CASSEGLLTYEQYF. V is TRBV2 and J is TRBJ2-7; D is undetermined. The CDR3 sequence is 14 residues long. Trimming left V 1 base short and J 2 bases short, with 9 bases between. Germline assignment: CDR1 SNHLY and CDR2 FYNNEI.

This clone was seen more than once but under ten times. The chain carries TRBV13 and TRBJ2-1; D may be TRBD1 (6 bases). Trimming pared 4 bases from V and 0 bases from J, leaving 16 bases between. Germline V CDR1 and CDR2: PRHDT, FYEKMQ (reference sequence). The CDR3 runs 17 residues. As DNA, the CDR3 is TGTGCCAGCAGCTCTCCAGGGGCCAGTAGCTCCTACAATGAGCAGTTCTTC. Its translation is CASSSPGASSSYNEQFF. The entire variable domain, with the rest obtained from reference TRBV13 and TRBJ2-1, is as follows: AAGVIQSPRHLIKEKRETATLKCYPIPRHDTVYWYQQGPGQDPQFLISFYEKMQSDKGSIPDRFSAQQFSDYHSELNMSSLELGDSALYFCASSSPGASSSYNEQFFGPGTRLTVL.

This clone was seen a few times. V gene TRBV7-3 combines with J gene TRBJ2-1, with D perhaps TRBD2 (6 bases). Germline loops: CDR1 SGHTA, CDR2 FQGTGA. The CDR3 runs to 15 residues. V was clipped by 2 bases and J by 7 bases, with 15 bases between them. CDR3 sequence: CASSLGRGRGNEQFF. The CDR3 DNA sequence: TGTGCCAGCAGCTTAGGTCGCGGACGGGGGAATGAGCAGTTCTTC.